What follows is one T cell receptor beta chain and its context. V lost 6 bases to trimming and J lost 6 bases; unmatched junction nucleotides: 14. CDR1 is MDHEN, CDR2 SYDVKM, per germline. The CDR3 has 16 residues. The sample originates from a study of sequential checkpoint blockade in melanoma. Study background: Patients were randomized 1:1 to nivolumab-then-ipilimumab or ipilimumab-then-nivolumab first-line.

Method: immunoSEQ multiplex PCR; TCRdb's copy keeps in-frame clones and lacks some. The profile shows 30,000 or so clones, approximately 86% of them singletons. The treatment is: randomized to nivolumab then ipilimumab (arm A) or the reverse (arm B). PBMC sorting kept live CD3+CD8+ cells without CD19 or CD56. This sequence joins TRBV28 and TRBJ2-1; 7 positions agree with TRBD1. The material was CD8+ T cells sorted from blood (inferred from file names), obtained from a patient given nivolumab and ipilimumab in sequence. The TCR was taken from a human donor with melanoma. The CDR3 here is CASRAFALHRGNEQFF. CDR3 sequence (DNA): TGTGCCAGCAGGGCTTTTGCGCTCCACAGGGGCAATGAGCAGTTCTTC. The variable domain in full, completed from reference TRBV28 and TRBJ2-1, reads DVKVTQSSRYLVKRTGEKVFLECVQDMDHENMFWYRQDPGLGLRLIYFSYDVKMKEKGDIPEGYSVSREKKERFSLILESASTNQTSMYLCASRAFALHRGNEQFFGPGTRLTVL.